These 26 T cell receptor beta chains were all obtained from the same sample, sequenced in a study of blood T cell repertoires in COVID-19. Assay: immunoSEQ multiplex PCR; the TCRdb copy retains only in-frame clones and omits some. In the table there are about 74,000 clones, almost 85% of which are singletons. The source material was peripheral blood. These receptors were collected from a man in his sixties or seventies with acute or convalescent COVID-19.

The J gene is TRBJ1-5, the V gene TRBV19; D unresolved. The V and J ends lost 4 bases and 2 bases respectively, with 18 bases between them. Germline V gene data show CDR1 as LNHDA and CDR2 as SQIVND (reference sequence). CDR3 length: 17 residues. CDR3 sequence: CASSTSGFGIGNQPQHF. CDR3 DNA: TGTGCCAGTAGTACCTCGGGATTTGGGATAGGCAATCAGCCCCAGCATTTT.

The rearrangement links TRBV27 to TRBJ2-2; a weak D match, TRBD1 (6 bases). The CDR3 contains 13 residues. The germline CDR1 and CDR2 sequences are MNHEY and SMNVEV (reference sequence). Trimming took 7 bases from V and 8 from J, leaving 14 bases between them. DNA of the CDR3: TGTGCCAGCAACCGGGACAAGAAGGGGGAGCTGTTTTTT. Translation: CASNRDKKGELFF.

CDR3: CASSAGTGWEKLFF. The CDR3 DNA follows: TGTGCCAGCAGCGCCGGGACAGGGTGGGAAAAACTGTTTTTT. The genes are TRBV7-8 and TRBJ1-4; 9 bases fit TRBD1. CDR3 length: 14 amino acids. V dropped 5 bases and J dropped 8; count of bases not matched to a gene: 6. Germline values: CDR1 SGHVS, CDR2 FQNEAQ.

The chain's CDR3 is CASSSGDLSRLEQYF. The CDR3 nucleotides read TGTGCCAGCAGCTCGGGGGACCTCTCACGCCTCGAGCAGTACTTC. The J gene is TRBJ2-7, the V gene TRBV5-6, with TRBD2 as a possible D gene (6 bases). The CDR3 has 15 amino acids. Germline CDR1 reads SGHDT; CDR2 reads YYEEEE. Trimming pared 3 bases from V and 6 bases from J, leaving 19 bases between.

The chain uses TRBV3-1 (or the pseudogene TRBV3-2) and TRBJ1-2; no definite D call. The CDR3 consists of 14 residues. The germline V gene has CDR1 LGHDT and CDR2 YNNKEL (reference sequence). V was clipped by 4 bases and J by 0 bases, with 9 bases between them. The CDR3 reads CASSRRGANYGYTF. CDR3 DNA sequence: TGTGCCAGCAGCCGCCGGGGAGCTAACTATGGCTACACCTTC.

The chain links TRBV6-6 to TRBJ1-5; D remains ambiguous. The germline V and J ends were trimmed by 6 bases and 3 bases, with 15 bases remaining between them. The CDR3 runs to 15 residues. Germline V CDR1 and CDR2: MNHNY, SVGAGI (reference sequence). CDR3 in amino acids: CASSRGGSDNQPQHF. CDR3 DNA sequence: TGTGCCAGCAGCCGGGGTGGCAGTGACAATCAGCCCCAGCATTTT.

The chain couples TRBV5-4 to TRBJ2-7; 12 bases are shared with TRBD2. Losses at the gene ends were 6 bases for V and 3 bases for J; bases not matched to a gene: 7. CDR1 SGHNT and CDR2 YYREEE come from the germline V gene (reference sequence). The CDR3 runs to 15 residues. The DNA for the CDR3 is TGTGCCAGCACGCAACTAGCGGGGGGACTCTACGAGCAGTACTTC. It translates to CASTQLAGGLYEQYF.

The genes are TRBV20-1 and TRBJ1-1; no reliable D call. V lost 6 bases to trimming and J lost 6 bases, with 11 bases between them. The CDR3 has 11 residues. From germline, CDR1 is DFQATT and CDR2 SNEGSKA (reference sequence). The CDR3 coding sequence is TGCAGTGCAATCAAGGGAGCTGAAGCTTTCTTT. Its protein product is CSAIKGAEAFF.

V and J are TRBV6-2 or TRBV6-3 and TRBJ1-1, with a weak D call TRBD1 (5 bases). CDR3 size: 16 residues. V dropped 2 bases and J dropped 1 base, with 14 bases sitting between them. Germline CDR1 and CDR2: MNHEY and SVGEGT. CDR3 DNA: TGTGCCAGCAGTTACCCCTTGGGCGGGGCGAACACTGAAGCTTTCTTT. Amino acid sequence: CASSYPLGGANTEAFF.

This chain uses TRBV7-8 with TRBJ2-1, with D unclear. The CDR3 covers 14 residues. V was pared by 1 base and J by 7 bases, with 11 bases between. The germline V gene encodes CDR1 SGHVS and CDR2 FQNEAQ. As DNA, the CDR3 is TGTGCCAGCAGCTTAGTTTTGTCCGCGAATGAGCAGTTCTTC. It is translated as CASSLVLSANEQFF.

This chain links TRBV19 with TRBJ1-3; 9 bases map to TRBD1. The CDR3 sequence is 16 residues long. Germline-derived CDR1 and CDR2 are LNHDA and SQIVND (reference sequence). Germline trimming cut 5 bases from V and 9 bases from J; bases unmatched to any gene: 14. The CDR3, as DNA: TGTGCCAGTAGTCCGGGACAGGGATCTCTCGGACGCACCATATATTTT. Translated, it gives CASSPGQGSLGRTIYF.

This clone was observed once. V gene TRBV28 combines with J gene TRBJ1-5; D call uncertain. The CDR3 is made up of 14 amino acids. Germline values: CDR1 MDHEN, CDR2 SYDVKM. Trimming cost V 5 bases and J 2 bases, with 10 bases left between them. CDR3 sequence reads: CASSAPVRNQPQHF. CDR3 bases: TGTGCCAGCAGTGCCCCGGTCCGCAATCAGCCCCAGCATTTT.

This sequence joins TRBV7-9 and TRBJ1-2; D remains unclear. The V gene lost 1 base and the J gene lost 0 bases, with 6 bases spanning the gap. Per the germline V gene, CDR1 is SEHNR and CDR2 is FQNEAQ (reference sequence). The CDR3 loop spans 14 amino acids. In DNA, the CDR3 is TGTGCCAGCAGCTTAGGGCAGGCTAACTATGGCTACACCTTC. It is translated as CASSLGQANYGYTF.

The chain uses TRBV5-6 and TRBJ1-4; 7 nucleotides match TRBD1. This CDR3 comprises 13 residues. CDR1 and CDR2 (germline): SGHDT, YYEEEE. J lost 7 bases, V lost 3 bases, and 3 bases had no gene match. CDR3 bases: TGTGCCAGCAGCTCCGACAGGGCTGAAAAACTGTTTTTT. Protein sequence: CASSSDRAEKLFF.

This clone showed up just once. The chain employs TRBV6-2 or TRBV6-3 and TRBJ2-7, with TRBD1 matching over 11 bases. The CDR3 totals 16 residues. V lost 6 bases to trimming and J lost 2 bases; unmatched junction nucleotides: 9. Germline V gene data show CDR1 as MNHEY and CDR2 as SVGEGT. CDR3 nucleotide sequence: TGTGCCAGCAGCCCCTGGCCGGGACAGGGGGCCTACGAGCAGTACTTC. This sequence encodes CASSPWPGQGAYEQYF.

V usage is TRBV7-9 and J usage is TRBJ2-5, with 8 bases lining up with TRBD1. Trimming cost V 5 bases and J 0 bases; bases outside gene matches: 2. CDR1 SEHNR and CDR2 FQNEAQ come from the germline V gene (reference sequence). The length of the CDR3 is 14 residues. DNA of the CDR3: TGTGCCAGCAGCCGGGACAGGTACCAAGAGACCCAGTACTTC. Translated: CASSRDRYQETQYF.

V and J are TRBV7-2 and TRBJ2-7; D gene ambiguous. Germline V gives CDR1 SGHTA, CDR2 FQGNSA. The CDR3 has 13 residues. Trimming took 2 bases from V and 7 from J, leaving 12 bases between them. As DNA, the CDR3 is TGTGCCAGCAGCTTAACGTCCGGTCGGGAGCAGTACTTC. Residues: CASSLTSGREQYF.

This clone was detected once. The V call is TRBV18, the J call TRBJ2-5; TRBD2 agrees at 15 bases. CDR1 is KGHSH and CDR2 is LQKENI in the germline V gene. The CDR3 is 16 residues long. V lost 6 bases, J lost 1 base, and 3 bases stayed unmatched. The CDR3 loop reads CASSGTSGGPQETQYF. As DNA, the CDR3 is TGTGCCAGCTCCGGGACTAGCGGGGGGCCCCAAGAGACCCAGTACTTC.

The sample holds a few counts of this clone. This chain connects TRBV6-2 or TRBV6-3 to TRBJ1-5; D is perhaps TRBD1 (6 bases). The CDR3 contains 19 residues. CDR1 and CDR2 from the germline V gene are MNHEY and SVGEGT. Trimming cost V 2 bases and J 0 bases, with 20 bases left between them. The DNA for the CDR3 is TGTGCCAGCAGTTACGCGGCGCCAGGGGTTAGTTATAGCAATCAGCCCCAGCATTTT. Translation gives CASSYAAPGVSYSNQPQHF.

The chain combines TRBV5-8 with TRBJ1-2, with 11 positions matching TRBD1. There are 19 residues in the CDR3. V gave up 4 bases and J gave up 4 bases; unmatched junction bases: 18. Per the germline V gene, CDR1 is SGHTS and CDR2 is YDEGEE. The CDR3 is CASSHPLRDRGIYSYGYTF. In nucleotides, the CDR3 is TGTGCCAGCAGCCATCCCCTCCGGGACAGGGGGATTTATAGCTATGGCTACACCTTC.

The gene calls are TRBV28 and TRBJ2-2; D is undetermined. This CDR3 is 14 amino acids long. Between the trimmed V and J ends, which lost 10 bases and 1 base, there was a span of 13 bases. CDR1 is MDHEN, CDR2 SYDVKM, per germline. The CDR3 reads CATLRSGNTGELFF. The CDR3 DNA follows: TGTGCCACCCTCCGCTCGGGGAACACCGGGGAGCTGTTTTTT.

This clone appeared a few times. The V and J genes are TRBV15 and TRBJ1-5; 9 positions agree with TRBD1. With V trimmed by 2 bases and J by 5 bases, 7 bases remained unmatched. The CDR3 runs 16 residues. CDR1 and CDR2 from the germline V gene are LNHNV and YYDKDF (reference sequence). For the CDR3, the DNA is TGTGCCACCAGCAGACGGGACAGGGCCTTAGATCAGCCCCAGCATTTT. It encodes CATSRRDRALDQPQHF. Looking up the rest from reference TRBV15 and TRBJ1-5 gives the full variable domain: DAMVIQNPRYQVTQFGKPVTLSCSQTLNHNVMYWYQQKSSQAPKLLFHYYDKDFNNEADTPDNFQSRRPNTSFCFLDIRSPGLGDTAMYLCATSRRDRALDQPQHFGDGTRLSIL.

This clone appeared a few times. This rearrangement joins TRBV5-6 to TRBJ2-1; TRBD2 agrees at 9 bases. J lost 5 bases, V lost 1 base, and 10 bases had no gene match. This CDR3 has 17 amino acids. Germline V gene data show CDR1 as SGHDT and CDR2 as YYEEEE. The CDR3 region has the DNA TGTGCCAGCAGCTTGCCCGTAGCGGGGGTCCCTAACAATGAGCAGTTCTTC. Translating it yields CASSLPVAGVPNNEQFF.

This chain joins TRBV18 and TRBJ2-7; 8 bases map to TRBD1. The CDR3 spans 15 residues. V trimming: 1 base; J trimming: 6 bases; junction bases outside the gene matches: 8. CDR1 and CDR2 (germline): KGHSH, LQKENI. The CDR3 spells CASSPLGTGNSEQYF. The CDR3 bases are TGTGCCAGCTCACCACTAGGGACAGGAAACTCCGAGCAGTACTTC.

The gene calls are TRBV29-1 and TRBJ2-2, with a tentative D call TRBD2 (6 bases). CDR1 SQVTM and CDR2 ANQGSEA come from the germline V gene. This CDR3 is built from 15 residues. Trimming took off 5 bases at V and 3 bases at J, with 16 bases between the two ends. This CDR3 reads CSVTAAWRDTGELFF. For the CDR3, the DNA is TGCAGCGTTACCGCCGCTTGGAGGGACACCGGGGAGCTGTTTTTT.

This clone occurred once. The chain couples TRBV5-4 to TRBJ2-5, with 8 bases fitting TRBD1. The CDR3 has 13 amino acids. Germline loops: CDR1 SGHNT, CDR2 YYREEE (reference sequence). The V and J ends lost 5 bases and 5 bases, in that order; junction bases with no gene match: 5. The DNA of the CDR3 is TGTGCCAGCAGTCCAAACAGGGGGGAGACCCAGTACTTC. Translating gives CASSPNRGETQYF. The variable domain in full, with the rest retrieved from reference TRBV5-4 and TRBJ2-5, is ETGVTQSPTHLIKTRGQQVTLRCSSQSGHNTVSWYQQALGQGPQFIFQYYREEENGRGNFPPRFSGLQFPNYSSELNVNALELDDSALYLCASSPNRGETQYFGPGTRLLVL.